A selection of T cell receptor beta chains follows, all from one sample in a study of neoadjuvant nivolumab and ipilimumab in lung cancer. Clones were sequenced by immunoSEQ multiplex PCR, and TCRdb holds only the in-frame ones, with some missing. The table includes 6,200 or so clones, about two thirds detected once. Here the sequenced sample was tumor tissue, taken after neoadjuvant nivolumab, alone or with ipilimumab, at or shortly before surgery. The receptors come from an adult with non-small cell lung cancer. Each CDR3 is given with its conserved first and last residue. The D gene is left open where the match is weak.

d_gene,j_gene,v_gene,CDR3aa
-,TRBJ2-3,TRBV2,CASNSQVVDTQYF
-,TRBJ2-7,TRBV4-2,CASSQAAASYEQYF
-,TRBJ2-5,TRBV27,CASSRRLGETQYF
TRBD1,TRBJ2-1,TRBV27,CASSPQGQHNEQFF
-,TRBJ2-7,TRBV7-6,CASSLGQLSYEQYF
TRBD1,TRBJ2-2,TRBV9,CASSVEGQGGSGELFF
-,TRBJ2-7,TRBV4-1,CASSLTQAQGYEQYF
-,TRBJ1-5,TRBV7-9,CASTQDNQPQHF
-,TRBJ1-2,TRBV6-4,CASSDTPQGLPYGYTF
-,TRBJ2-7,TRBV16,CASSPLSDTYEQYF
TRBD2,TRBJ2-3,TRBV6-1,CASSDAGVTDTQYF
-,TRBJ2-3,TRBV5-6,CASSPLGGGGTDTQYF
-,TRBJ2-5,TRBV5-1,CASSLAGRGTQYF
-,TRBJ1-1,TRBV11-2,CASSSIVHTEAFF
TRBD2,TRBJ2-5,TRBV2,CASRPSGMETQYF
-,TRBJ1-4,TRBV9,CASSVTVGGASEKLFF
TRBD1,TRBJ2-5,TRBV6-1,CASSEVDRGRETQYF
TRBD2,TRBJ2-1,TRBV11-1,CASSQGLAGEQFF
-,TRBJ2-1,TRBV5-4,CASSFLGSGDYNEQFF
-,TRBJ2-5,TRBV7-6,CASVREASVGTQYF
TRBD2,TRBJ2-7,TRBV11-2,CASSLLGGRNEQYF
-,TRBJ1-5,TRBV7-2,CASGELNQPQHF
TRBD2,TRBJ2-7,TRBV6-1,CASRPKRGSSYEQYF
-,TRBJ2-1,TRBV9,CASSVADSPGEQFF
-,TRBJ1-1,TRBV13,CASSFRRGTEAFF
-,TRBJ1-4,TRBV6-5,CASSGRRGLGKLFF
-,TRBJ1-1,TRBV2,CASFTGGTEAFF
TRBD1,TRBJ1-5,TRBV2,CASGQGTNSNQPQHF
-,TRBJ2-5,TRBV19,CASRGGAETQYF
-,TRBJ2-5,TRBV4-1,CASSQVPGERETQYF
TRBD2,TRBJ2-3,TRBV11-3,CASSLLTSQDTQYF
-,TRBJ1-1,TRBV5-1,CASSLQGRMNTEAFF
TRBD1,TRBJ1-4,TRBV2,CASSFDRGNEKLFF
-,TRBJ2-3,TRBV7-9,CASSLDGTDTQYF